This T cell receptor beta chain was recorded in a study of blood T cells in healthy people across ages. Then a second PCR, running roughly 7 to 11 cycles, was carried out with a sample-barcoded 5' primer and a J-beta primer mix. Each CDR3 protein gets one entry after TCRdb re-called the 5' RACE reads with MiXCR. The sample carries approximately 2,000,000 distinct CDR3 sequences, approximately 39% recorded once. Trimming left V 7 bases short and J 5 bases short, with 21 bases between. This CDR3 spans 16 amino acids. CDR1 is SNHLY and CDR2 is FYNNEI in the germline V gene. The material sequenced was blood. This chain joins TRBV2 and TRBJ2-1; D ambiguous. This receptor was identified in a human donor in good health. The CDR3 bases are TGTGCCAGCACTCCTGGCATTCAAATCACGAACAATGAGCAGTTCTTC. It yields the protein CASTPGIQITNNEQFF.